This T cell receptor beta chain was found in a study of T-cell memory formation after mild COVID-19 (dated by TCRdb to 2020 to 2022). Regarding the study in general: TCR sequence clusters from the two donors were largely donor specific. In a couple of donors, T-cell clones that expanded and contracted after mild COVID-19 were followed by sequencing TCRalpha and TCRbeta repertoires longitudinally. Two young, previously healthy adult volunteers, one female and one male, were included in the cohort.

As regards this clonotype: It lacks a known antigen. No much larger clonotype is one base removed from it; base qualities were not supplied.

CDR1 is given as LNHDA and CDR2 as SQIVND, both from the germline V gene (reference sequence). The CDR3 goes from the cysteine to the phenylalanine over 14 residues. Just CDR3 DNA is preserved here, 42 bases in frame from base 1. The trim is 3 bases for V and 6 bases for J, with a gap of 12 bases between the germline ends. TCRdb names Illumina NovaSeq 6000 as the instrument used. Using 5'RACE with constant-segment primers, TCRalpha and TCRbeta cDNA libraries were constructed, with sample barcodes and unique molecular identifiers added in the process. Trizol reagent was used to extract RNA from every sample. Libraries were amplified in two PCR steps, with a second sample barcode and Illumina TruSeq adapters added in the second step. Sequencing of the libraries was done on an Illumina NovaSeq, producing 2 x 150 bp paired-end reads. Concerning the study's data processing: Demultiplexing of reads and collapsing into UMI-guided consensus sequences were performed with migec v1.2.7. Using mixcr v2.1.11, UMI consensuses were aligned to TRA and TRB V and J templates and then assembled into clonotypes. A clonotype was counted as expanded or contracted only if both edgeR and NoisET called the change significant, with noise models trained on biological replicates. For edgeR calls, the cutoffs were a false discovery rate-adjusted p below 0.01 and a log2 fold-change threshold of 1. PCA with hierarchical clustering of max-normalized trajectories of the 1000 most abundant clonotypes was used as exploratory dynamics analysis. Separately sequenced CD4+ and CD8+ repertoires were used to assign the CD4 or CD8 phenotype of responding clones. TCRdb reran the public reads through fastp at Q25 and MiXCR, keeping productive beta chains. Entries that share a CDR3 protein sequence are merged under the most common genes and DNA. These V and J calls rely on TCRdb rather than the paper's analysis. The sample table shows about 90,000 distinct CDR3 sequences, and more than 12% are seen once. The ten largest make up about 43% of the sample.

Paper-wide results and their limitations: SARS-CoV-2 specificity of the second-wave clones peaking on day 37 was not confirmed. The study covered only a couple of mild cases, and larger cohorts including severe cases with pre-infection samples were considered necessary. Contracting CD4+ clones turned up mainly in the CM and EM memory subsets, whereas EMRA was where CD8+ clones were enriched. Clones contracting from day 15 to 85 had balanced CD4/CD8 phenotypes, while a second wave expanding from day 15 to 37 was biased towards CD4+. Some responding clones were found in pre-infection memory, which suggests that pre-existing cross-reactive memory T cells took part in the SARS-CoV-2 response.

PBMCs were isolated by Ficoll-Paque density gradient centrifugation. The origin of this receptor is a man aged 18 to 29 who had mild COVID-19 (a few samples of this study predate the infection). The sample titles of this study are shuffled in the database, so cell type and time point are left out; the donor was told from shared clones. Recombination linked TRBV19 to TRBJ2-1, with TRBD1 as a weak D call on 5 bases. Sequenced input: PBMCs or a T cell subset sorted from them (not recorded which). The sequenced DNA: TGTGCCAGTAGTATTTGGGCAGGGCCCAATGAGCAGTTCTTC. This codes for CASSIWAGPNEQFF.